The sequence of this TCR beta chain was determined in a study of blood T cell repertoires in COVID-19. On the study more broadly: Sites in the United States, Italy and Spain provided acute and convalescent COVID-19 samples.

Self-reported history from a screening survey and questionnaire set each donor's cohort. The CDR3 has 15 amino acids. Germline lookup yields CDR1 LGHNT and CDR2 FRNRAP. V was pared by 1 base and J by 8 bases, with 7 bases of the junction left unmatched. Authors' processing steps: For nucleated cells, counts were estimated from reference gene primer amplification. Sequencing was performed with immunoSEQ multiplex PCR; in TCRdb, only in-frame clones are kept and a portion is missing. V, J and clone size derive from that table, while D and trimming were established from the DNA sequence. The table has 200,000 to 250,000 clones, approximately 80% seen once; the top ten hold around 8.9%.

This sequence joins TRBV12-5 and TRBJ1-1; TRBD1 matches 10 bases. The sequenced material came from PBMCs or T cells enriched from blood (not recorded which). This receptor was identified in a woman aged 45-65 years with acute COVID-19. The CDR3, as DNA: TGTGCTAGTGGTTTGGCCTCGACAGGGGGCACCGAAGCTTTCTTT. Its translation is CASGLASTGGTEAFF.